This record looks at one TCR beta chain sequence and its context. Its antigen is as yet unknown. Regarding time point: week 23, last vaccination. It was 300 ug of mutant IDH1 20-mer peptide that made up each vaccine dose, given with topical imiquimod. Astrocytomas found in donors were new, WHO grade 3 or 4, IDH1-mutant and ATRX-lost. The source of the sample is a study of a mutant IDH1 vaccine in newly diagnosed glioma. At the level of the study: Eight vaccine doses were administered to patients at weeks 1, 3, 5, 7, 11, 15, 19 and 23. Vaccination followed radiotherapy alone by 4-6 weeks, or accompanied temozolomide cycles. Pretreatment consisted of radiotherapy, temozolomide, or both, with most receiving both.

The V end was cut by 1 base, the J end by 9 bases, with 10 bases between. This CDR3 has 13 amino acids. Germline-derived CDR1 and CDR2 are MGHRA and YSYEKL. Produced via immunoSEQ multiplex PCR; TCRdb's table is partial and in-frame only. This sample yields roughly 60,000 clones, of which approximately 84% are seen a single time; less than 5% belongs to the top ten. This TCR came from a man younger than 45 with glioma. V and J are TRBV4-1 and TRBJ2-1; D is undetermined. The sequencing used PBMCs, collected from a glioma patient whose treatment included an IDH1 peptide vaccine. CDR3 sequence (DNA): TGCGCCAGCAGCCAAGTAGTCGCGAGTGAGCAGTTCTTC. Amino acid sequence: CASSQVVASEQFF.